This TCR beta chain is drawn from a study of identical twins. Study results and caveats: Analyses of zero insertions could, in part, be confounded by invariant MAIT and iNKT cells. Twins' surplus sharing was weaker for beta out-of-frame sequences.

This clonotype was recorded a few times. Its antigen is as yet unknown. Only healthy Caucasians were included as donors. TCRdb passed the 5' RACE reads through MiXCR, listing each CDR3 protein once. This repertoire shows about 690,000 distinct CDR3 sequences, over 5% found once; its top ten account for around 1.7%. J was trimmed by 7 bases and V by 4 bases; bases with no gene match: 8. The CDR3 totals 14 residues. Germline CDR1 MGHRA, CDR2 YSYEKL. The rearrangement links TRBV4-1 to TRBJ1-1; 8 bases fit TRBD1. Sequencing used naive T cells sorted from blood. This TCR derives from a man aged 18 to 29 in good health. The CDR3 protein is CASSRTGRMIEAFF. The CDR3, as DNA: TGCGCCAGCAGCCGGACAGGGCGGATGATTGAAGCTTTCTTT.